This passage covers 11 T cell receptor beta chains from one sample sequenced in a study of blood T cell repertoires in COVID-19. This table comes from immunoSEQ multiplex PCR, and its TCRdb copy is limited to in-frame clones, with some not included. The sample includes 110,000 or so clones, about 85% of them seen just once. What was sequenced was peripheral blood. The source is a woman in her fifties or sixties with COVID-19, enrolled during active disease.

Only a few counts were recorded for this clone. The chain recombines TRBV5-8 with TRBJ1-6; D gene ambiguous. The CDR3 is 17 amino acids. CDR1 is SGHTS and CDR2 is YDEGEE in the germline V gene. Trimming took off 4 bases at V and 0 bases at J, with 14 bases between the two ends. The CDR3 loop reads CASSERHVRSYNSPLHF. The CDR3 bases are TGTGCCAGCAGCGAAAGACACGTTCGCTCCTATAATTCACCCCTCCACTTT.

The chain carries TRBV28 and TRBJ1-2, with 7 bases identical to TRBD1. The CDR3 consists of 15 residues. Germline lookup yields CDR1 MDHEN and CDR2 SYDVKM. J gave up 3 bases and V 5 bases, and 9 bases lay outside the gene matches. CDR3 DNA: TGTGCCAGCAGTACTTCAGGGGGTCCCCACTATGGCTACACCTTC. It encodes CASSTSGGPHYGYTF.

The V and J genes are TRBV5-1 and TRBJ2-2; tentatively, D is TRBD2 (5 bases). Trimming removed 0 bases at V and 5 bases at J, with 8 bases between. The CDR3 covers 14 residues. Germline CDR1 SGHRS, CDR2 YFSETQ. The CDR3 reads CASSLGPGTGELFF. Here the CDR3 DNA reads TGCGCCAGCAGCTTGGGGCCGGGGACCGGGGAGCTGTTTTTT.

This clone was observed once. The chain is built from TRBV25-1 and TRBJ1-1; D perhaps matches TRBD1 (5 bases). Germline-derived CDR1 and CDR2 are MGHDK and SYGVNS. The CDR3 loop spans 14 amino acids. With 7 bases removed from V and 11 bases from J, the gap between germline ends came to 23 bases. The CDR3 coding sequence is TGTGCCAGCACCCTCCTCGAGACAGCTCTTTTGGCTTTCTTT. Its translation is CASTLLETALLAFF.

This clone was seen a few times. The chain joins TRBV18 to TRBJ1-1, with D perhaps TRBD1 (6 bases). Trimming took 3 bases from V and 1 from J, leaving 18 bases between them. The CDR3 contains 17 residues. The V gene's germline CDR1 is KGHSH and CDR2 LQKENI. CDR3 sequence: CASSPLPGHLSNTEAFF. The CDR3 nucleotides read TGTGCCAGCTCACCTTTACCGGGACACCTCTCGAACACTGAAGCTTTCTTT.

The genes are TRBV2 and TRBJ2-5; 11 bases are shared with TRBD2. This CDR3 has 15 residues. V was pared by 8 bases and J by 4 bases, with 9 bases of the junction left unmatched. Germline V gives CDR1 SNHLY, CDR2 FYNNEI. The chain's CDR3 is CASRSSGGASETQYF. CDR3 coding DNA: TGTGCCAGCCGAAGTAGCGGGGGGGCTTCAGAGACCCAGTACTTC.

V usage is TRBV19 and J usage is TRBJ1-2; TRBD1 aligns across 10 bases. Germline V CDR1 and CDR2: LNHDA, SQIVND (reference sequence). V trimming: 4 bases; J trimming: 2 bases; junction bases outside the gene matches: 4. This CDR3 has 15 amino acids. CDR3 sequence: CASSTLDRGNYGYTF. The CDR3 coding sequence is TGTGCCAGTAGTACCCTGGACAGGGGGAACTATGGCTACACCTTC.

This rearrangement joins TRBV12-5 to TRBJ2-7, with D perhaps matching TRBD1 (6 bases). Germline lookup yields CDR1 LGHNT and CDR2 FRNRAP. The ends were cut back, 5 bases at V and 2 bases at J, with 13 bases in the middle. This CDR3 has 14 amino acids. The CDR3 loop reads CASGPQGKPYEQYF. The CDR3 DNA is TGTGCTAGTGGTCCCCAGGGGAAGCCCTACGAGCAGTACTTC.

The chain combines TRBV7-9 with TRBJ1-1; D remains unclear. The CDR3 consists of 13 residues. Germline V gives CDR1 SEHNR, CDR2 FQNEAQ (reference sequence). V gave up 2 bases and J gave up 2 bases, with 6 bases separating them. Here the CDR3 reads CASSLQANTEAFF. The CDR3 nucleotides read TGTGCCAGCAGCTTACAGGCCAACACTGAAGCTTTCTTT.

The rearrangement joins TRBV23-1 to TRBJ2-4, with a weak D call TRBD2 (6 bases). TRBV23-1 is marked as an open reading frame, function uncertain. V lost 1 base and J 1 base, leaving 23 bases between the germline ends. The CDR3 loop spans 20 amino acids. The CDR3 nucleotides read TGCGCCAGCAGTCAATTAGCCGGGACTTCTCATGGCCGGGCCAAAAACATTCAGTACTTC. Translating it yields CASSQLAGTSHGRAKNIQYF.

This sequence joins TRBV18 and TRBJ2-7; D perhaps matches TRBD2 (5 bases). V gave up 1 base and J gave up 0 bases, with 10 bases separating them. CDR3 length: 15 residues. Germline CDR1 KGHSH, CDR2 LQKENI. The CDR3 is CASSPQEDSSYEQYF. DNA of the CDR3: TGTGCCAGCTCACCACAGGAGGATAGCTCCTACGAGCAGTACTTC.